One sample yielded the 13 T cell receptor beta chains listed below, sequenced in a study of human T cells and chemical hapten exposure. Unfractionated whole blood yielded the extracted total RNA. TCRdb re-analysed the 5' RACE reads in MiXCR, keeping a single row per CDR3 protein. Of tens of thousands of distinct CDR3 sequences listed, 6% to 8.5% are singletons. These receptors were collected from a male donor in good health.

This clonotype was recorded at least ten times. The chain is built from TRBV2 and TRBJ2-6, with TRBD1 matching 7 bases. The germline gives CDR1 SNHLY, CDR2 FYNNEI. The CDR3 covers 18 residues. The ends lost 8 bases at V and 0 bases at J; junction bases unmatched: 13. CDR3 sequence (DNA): TGTGCCAGCTACGTGAGGGGGCCGCCGAGCTCTGGGGCCAACGTCCTGACTTTC. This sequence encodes CASYVRGPPSSGANVLTF. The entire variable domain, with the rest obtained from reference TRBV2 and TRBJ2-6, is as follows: EPEVTQTPSHQVTQMGQEVILRCVPISNHLYFYWYRQILGQKVEFLVSFYNNEISEKSEIFDDQFSVERPDGSNFTLKIRSTKLEDSAMYFCASYVRGPPSSGANVLTFGAGSRLTVL.

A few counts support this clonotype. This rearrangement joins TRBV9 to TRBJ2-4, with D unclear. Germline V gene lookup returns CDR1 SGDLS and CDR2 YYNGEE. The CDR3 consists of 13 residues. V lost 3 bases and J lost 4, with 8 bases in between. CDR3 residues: CASSAATKNIQYF. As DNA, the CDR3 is TGTGCCAGCAGCGCAGCCACAAAAAACATTCAGTACTTC.

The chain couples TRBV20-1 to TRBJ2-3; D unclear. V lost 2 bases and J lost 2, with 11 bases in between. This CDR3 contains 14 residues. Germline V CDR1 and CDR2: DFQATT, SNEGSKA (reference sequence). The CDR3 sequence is CSARSPGYTDTQYF. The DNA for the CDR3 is TGCAGTGCTAGATCCCCGGGCTACACAGATACGCAGTATTTT.

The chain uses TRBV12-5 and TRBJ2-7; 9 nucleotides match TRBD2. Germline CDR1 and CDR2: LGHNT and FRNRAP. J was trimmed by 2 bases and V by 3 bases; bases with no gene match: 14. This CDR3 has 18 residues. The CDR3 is CASGLVGGRAFSAYEQYF. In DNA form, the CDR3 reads TGTGCTAGTGGTTTAGTCGGCGGGAGGGCCTTTAGCGCCTACGAGCAGTACTTC.

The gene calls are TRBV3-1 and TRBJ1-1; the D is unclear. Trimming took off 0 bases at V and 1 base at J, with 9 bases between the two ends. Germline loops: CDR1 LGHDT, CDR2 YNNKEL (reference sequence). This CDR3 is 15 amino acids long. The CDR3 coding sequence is TGTGCCAGCAGCCAAGATCGACAACAGAACACTGAAGCTTTCTTT. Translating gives CASSQDRQQNTEAFF.

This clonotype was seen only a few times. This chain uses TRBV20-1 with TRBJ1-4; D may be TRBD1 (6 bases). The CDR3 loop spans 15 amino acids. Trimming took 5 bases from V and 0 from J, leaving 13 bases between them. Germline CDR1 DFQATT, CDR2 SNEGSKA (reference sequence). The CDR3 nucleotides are TGCAGTGCTCGACGGGACACCGCAACTAATGAAAAACTGTTTTTT. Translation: CSARRDTATNEKLFF.

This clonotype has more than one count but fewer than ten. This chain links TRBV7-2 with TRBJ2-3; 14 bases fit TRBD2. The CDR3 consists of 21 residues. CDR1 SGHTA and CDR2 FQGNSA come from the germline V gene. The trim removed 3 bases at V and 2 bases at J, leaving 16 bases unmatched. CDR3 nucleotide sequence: TGTGCCAGCAGCTTCTACTCCGGACTAGCGGGGGGCCATCCCCCCACAGATACGCAGTATTTT. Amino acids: CASSFYSGLAGGHPPTDTQYF. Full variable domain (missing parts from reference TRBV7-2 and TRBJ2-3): GAGVSQSPSNKVTEKGKDVELRCDPISGHTALYWYRQSLGQGLEFLIYFQGNSAPDKSGLPSDRFSAERTGGSVSTLTIQRTQQEDSAVYLCASSFYSGLAGGHPPTDTQYFGPGTRLTVL.

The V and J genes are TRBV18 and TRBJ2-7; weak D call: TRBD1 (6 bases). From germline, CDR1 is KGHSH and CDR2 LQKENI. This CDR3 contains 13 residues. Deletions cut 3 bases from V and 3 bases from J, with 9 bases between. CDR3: CASSPRDNYEQYF. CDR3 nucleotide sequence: TGTGCCAGCTCACCGAGGGACAACTACGAGCAGTACTTC.

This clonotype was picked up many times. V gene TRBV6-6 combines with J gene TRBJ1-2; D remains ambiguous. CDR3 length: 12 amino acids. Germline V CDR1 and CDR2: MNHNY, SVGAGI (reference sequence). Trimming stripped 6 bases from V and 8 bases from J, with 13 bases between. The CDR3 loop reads CASSHRGEGYTF. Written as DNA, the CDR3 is TGTGCCAGCAGCCACCGTGGGGAAGGCTACACCTTC.

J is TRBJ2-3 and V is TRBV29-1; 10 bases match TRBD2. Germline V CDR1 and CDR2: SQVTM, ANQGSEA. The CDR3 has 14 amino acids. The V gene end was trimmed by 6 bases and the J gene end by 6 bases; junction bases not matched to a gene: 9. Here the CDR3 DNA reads TGCAGCGTCGAGGGACTAGCGATCCGTGATACGCAGTATTTT. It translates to CSVEGLAIRDTQYF.

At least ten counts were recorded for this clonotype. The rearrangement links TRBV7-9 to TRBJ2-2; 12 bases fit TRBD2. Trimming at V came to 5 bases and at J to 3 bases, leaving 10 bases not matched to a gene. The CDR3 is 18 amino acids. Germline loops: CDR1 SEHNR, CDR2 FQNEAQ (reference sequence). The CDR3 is CASSPSRTSGRYTGELFF. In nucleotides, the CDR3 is TGTGCCAGCAGCCCTTCGAGAACTAGCGGGAGGTACACCGGGGAGCTGTTTTTT.

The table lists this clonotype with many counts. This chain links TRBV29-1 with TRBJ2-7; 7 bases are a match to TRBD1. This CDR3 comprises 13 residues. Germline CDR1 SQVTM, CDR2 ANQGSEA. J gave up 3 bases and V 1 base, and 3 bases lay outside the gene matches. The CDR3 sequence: CSVEVDRDYEQYF. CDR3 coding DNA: TGCAGCGTTGAAGTCGACAGGGACTACGAGCAGTACTTC.

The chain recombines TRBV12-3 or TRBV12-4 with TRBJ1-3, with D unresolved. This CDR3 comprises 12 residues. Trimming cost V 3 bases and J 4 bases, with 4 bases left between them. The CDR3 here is CASSFGGNTIYF. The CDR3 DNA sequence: TGTGCCAGCAGTTTTGGCGGAAACACCATATATTTT.